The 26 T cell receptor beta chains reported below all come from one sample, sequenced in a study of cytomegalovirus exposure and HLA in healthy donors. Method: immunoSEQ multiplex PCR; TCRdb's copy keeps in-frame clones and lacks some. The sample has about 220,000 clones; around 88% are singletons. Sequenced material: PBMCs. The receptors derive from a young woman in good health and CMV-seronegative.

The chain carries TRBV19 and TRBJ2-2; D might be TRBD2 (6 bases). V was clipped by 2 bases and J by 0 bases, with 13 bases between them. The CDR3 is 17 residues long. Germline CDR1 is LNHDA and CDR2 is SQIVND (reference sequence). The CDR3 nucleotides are TGTGCCAGTAGTATAATCATCGCGGGATCGAACACCGGGGAGCTGTTTTTT. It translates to CASSIIIAGSNTGELFF.

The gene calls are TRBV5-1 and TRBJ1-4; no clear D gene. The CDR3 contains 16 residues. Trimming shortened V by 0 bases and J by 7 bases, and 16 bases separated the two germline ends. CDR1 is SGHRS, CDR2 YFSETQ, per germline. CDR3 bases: TGCGCCAGCAGCTTGGCCGGGGTGGGCCGGATTGAAAAACTGTTTTTT. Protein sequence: CASSLAGVGRIEKLFF.

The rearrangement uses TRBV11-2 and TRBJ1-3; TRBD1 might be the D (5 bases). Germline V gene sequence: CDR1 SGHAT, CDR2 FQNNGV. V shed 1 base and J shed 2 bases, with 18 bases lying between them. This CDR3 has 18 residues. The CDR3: CASSLVSSGGGAGNTIYF. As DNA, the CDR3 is TGTGCCAGCAGCTTAGTTTCCTCGGGCGGAGGGGCTGGAAACACCATATATTTT.

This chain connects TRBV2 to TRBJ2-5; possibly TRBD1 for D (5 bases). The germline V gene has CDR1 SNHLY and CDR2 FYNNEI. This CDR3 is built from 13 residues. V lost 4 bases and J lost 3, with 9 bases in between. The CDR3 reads CASSVGREETQYF. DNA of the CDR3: TGTGCCAGCAGTGTCGGCAGGGAAGAGACCCAGTACTTC.

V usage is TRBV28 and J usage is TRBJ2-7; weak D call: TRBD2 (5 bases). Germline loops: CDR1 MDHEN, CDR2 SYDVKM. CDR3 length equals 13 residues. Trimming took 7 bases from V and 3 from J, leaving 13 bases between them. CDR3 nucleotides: TGTGCCAGCAACGGGAAAGGGATCTACGAGCAGTACTTC. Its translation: CASNGKGIYEQYF. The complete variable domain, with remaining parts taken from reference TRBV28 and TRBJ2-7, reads DVKVTQSSRYLVKRTGEKVFLECVQDMDHENMFWYRQDPGLGLRLIYFSYDVKMKEKGDIPEGYSVSREKKERFSLILESASTNQTSMYLCASNGKGIYEQYFGPGTRLTVT.

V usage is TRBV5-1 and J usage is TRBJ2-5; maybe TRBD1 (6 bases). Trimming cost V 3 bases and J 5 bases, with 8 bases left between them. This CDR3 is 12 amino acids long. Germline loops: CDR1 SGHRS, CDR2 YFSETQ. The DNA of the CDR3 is TGCGCCAGCAGCTCTGACAGGGAGACCCAGTACTTC. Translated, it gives CASSSDRETQYF. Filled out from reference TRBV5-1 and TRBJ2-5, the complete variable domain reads KAGVTQTPRYLIKTRGQQVTLSCSPISGHRSVSWYQQTPGQGLQFLFEYFSETQRNKGNFPGRFSGRQFSNSRSEMNVSTLELGDSALYLCASSSDRETQYFGPGTRLLVL.

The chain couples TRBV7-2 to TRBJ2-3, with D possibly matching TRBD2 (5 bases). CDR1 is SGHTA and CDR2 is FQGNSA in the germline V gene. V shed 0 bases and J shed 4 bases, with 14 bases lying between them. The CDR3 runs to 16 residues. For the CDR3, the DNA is TGTGCCAGCAGCTTAGCGCCGCTAGCAGGCGCAGATACGCAGTATTTT. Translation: CASSLAPLAGADTQYF.

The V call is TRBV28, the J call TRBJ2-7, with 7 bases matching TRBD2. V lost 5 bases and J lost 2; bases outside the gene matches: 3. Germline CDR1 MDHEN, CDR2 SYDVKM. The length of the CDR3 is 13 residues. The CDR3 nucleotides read TGTGCCAGCAGTAGAGCGGGACCCTACGAGCAGTACTTC. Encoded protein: CASSRAGPYEQYF.

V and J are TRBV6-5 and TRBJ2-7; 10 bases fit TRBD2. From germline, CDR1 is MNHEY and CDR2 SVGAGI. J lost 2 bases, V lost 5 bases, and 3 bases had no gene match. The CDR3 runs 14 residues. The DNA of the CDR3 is TGTGCCAGCAGTAGGACTAGCGGACCCTACGAGCAGTACTTC. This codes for CASSRTSGPYEQYF.

The CDR3 here is CASSARQGADTQYF. CDR3 sequence (DNA): TGTGCCAGCAGTGCCCGACAGGGGGCGGATACGCAGTATTTT. This chain links TRBV2 with TRBJ2-3; 10 bases are a match to TRBD1. The CDR3 has 14 residues. CDR1 and CDR2 from the germline V gene are SNHLY and FYNNEI. Trimming removed 4 bases from V and 6 bases from J; junction bases left unmatched: 4.

CDR3: CASRPGDPETQYF. The DNA of the CDR3 is TGCGCCAGCAGGCCGGGGGACCCCGAGACCCAGTACTTC. The chain links TRBV10-2 to TRBJ2-5; the D gene is possibly TRBD2 (6 bases). Germline V gene data show CDR1 as WSHSY and CDR2 as SAAADI. The V gene lost 6 bases and the J gene lost 5 bases, with 13 bases spanning the gap. The CDR3 is made up of 13 amino acids.

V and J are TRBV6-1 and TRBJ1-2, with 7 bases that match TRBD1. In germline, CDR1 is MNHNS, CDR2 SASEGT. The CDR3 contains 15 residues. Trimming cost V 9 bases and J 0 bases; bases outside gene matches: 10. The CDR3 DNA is TGTGCCAGTCGGACAGGCCACGAAGCTAACTATGGCTACACCTTC. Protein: CASRTGHEANYGYTF.

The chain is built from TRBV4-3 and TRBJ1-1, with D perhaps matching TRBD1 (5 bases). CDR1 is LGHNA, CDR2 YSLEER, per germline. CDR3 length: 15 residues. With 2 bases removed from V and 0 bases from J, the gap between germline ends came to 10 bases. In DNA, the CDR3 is TGCGCCAGCAGCCAATACAGGATCATGAACACTGAAGCTTTCTTT. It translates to CASSQYRIMNTEAFF.

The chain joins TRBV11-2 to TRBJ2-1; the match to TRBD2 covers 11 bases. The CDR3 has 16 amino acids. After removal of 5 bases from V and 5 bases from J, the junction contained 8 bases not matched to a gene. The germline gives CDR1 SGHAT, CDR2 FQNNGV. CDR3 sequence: CASSRTGLAEDNEQFF. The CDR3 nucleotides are TGTGCCAGCAGCCGGACGGGACTAGCGGAGGACAATGAGCAGTTCTTC.

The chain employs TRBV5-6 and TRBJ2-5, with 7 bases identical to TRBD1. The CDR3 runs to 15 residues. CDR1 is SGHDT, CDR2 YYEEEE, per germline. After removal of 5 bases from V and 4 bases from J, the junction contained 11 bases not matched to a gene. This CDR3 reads CASRTYRGGLETQYF. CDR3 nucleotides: TGTGCCAGCAGAACCTACAGGGGTGGCCTAGAGACCCAGTACTTC.

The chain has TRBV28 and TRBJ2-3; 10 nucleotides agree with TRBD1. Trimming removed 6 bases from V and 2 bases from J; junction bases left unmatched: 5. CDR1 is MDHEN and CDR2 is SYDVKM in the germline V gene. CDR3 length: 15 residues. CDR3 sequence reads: CASSPGQGFTDTQYF. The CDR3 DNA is TGTGCCAGCAGCCCGGGACAGGGGTTCACAGATACGCAGTATTTT. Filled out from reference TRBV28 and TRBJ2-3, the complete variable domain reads DVKVTQSSRYLVKRTGEKVFLECVQDMDHENMFWYRQDPGLGLRLIYFSYDVKMKEKGDIPEGYSVSREKKERFSLILESASTNQTSMYLCASSPGQGFTDTQYFGPGTRLTVL.

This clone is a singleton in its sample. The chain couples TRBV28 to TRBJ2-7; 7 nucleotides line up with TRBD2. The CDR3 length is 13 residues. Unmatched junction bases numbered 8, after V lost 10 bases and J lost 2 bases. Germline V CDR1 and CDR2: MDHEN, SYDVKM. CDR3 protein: CATLAERPYEQYF. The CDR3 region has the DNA TGTGCCACCCTAGCGGAAAGGCCCTACGAGCAGTACTTC.

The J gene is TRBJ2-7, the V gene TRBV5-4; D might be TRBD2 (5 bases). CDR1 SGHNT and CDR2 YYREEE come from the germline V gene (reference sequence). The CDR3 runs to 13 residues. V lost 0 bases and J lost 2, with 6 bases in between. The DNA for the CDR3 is TGTGCCAGCAGCTTGGGACTAACCTACGAGCAGTACTTC. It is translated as CASSLGLTYEQYF.

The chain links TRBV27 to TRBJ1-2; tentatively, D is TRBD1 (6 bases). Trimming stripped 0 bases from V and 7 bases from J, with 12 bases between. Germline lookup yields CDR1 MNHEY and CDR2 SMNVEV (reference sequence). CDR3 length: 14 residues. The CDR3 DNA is TGTGCCAGCAGTTTATCATCCAGGGGTAGTGGCTACACCTTC. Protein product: CASSLSSRGSGYTF.

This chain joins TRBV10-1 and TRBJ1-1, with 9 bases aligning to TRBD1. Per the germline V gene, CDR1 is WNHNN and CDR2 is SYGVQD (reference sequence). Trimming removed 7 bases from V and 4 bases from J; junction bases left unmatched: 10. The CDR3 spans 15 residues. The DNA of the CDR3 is TGCGCCAGCACACAGGGGGCGCGGGGTATCACTGAAGCTTTCTTT. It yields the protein CASTQGARGITEAFF.

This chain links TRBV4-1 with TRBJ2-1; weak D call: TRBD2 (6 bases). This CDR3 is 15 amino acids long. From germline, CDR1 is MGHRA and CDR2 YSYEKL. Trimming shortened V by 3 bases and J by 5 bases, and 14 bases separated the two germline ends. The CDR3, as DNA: TGCGCCAGCAGCCAGTCCCGGGACTTTAACAATGAGCAGTTCTTC. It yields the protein CASSQSRDFNNEQFF.

The CDR3 is CAGNSDREETQYF. In DNA, the CDR3 is TGTGCCGGCAATAGCGACAGGGAAGAGACCCAGTACTTC. J is TRBJ2-5 and V is TRBV5-4; 7 bases are a match to TRBD1. With 10 bases clipped from V and 3 bases from J, the junction kept 9 bases outside the gene matches. The CDR3 has 13 residues. Germline V gene lookup returns CDR1 SGHNT and CDR2 YYREEE (reference sequence).

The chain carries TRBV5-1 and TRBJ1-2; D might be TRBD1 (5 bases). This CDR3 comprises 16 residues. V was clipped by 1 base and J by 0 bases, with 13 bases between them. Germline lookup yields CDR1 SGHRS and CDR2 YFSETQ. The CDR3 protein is CASSLYGGGANYGYTF. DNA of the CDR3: TGCGCCAGCAGCTTGTACGGGGGGGGAGCTAACTATGGCTACACCTTC.

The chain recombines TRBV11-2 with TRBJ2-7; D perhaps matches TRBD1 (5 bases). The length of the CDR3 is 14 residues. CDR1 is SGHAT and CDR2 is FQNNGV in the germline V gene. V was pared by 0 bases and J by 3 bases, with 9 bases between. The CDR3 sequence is CASSLERTIYEQYF. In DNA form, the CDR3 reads TGTGCCAGCAGCTTAGAGCGGACAATCTACGAGCAGTACTTC. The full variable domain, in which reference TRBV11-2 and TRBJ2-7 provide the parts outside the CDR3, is EAGVAQSPRYKIIEKRQSVAFWCNPISGHATLYWYQQILGQGPKLLIQFQNNGVVDDSQLPKDRFSAERLKGVDSTLKIQPAKLEDSAVYLCASSLERTIYEQYFGPGTRLTVT.

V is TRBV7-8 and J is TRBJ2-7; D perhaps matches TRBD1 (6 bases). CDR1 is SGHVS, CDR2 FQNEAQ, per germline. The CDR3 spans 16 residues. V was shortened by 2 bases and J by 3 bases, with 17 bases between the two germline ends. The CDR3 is CASSLLGDIPYYEQYF. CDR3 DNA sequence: TGTGCCAGCAGCTTATTAGGGGACATTCCGTACTACGAGCAGTACTTC.

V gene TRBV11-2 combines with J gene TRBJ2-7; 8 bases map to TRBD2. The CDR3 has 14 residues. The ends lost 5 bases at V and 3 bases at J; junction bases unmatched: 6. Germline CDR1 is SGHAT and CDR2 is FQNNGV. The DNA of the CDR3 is TGTGCCAGCAGCCTTTTAGCGGGAAACTACGAGCAGTACTTC. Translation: CASSLLAGNYEQYF.